One and the same sample provided the 25 T cell receptor beta chains below, sequenced in a study of T cell repertoires in cytomegalovirus infection (dated by TCRdb to about 2019). The label giving this sample's treatment or condition can be read as: in vitro stimulation with specific CMV peptide epitopes to enrich CMV-specific T cells. TCRdb lists the instrument as Illumina HiSeq 1500. TCRdb reanalyzed the raw reads on its own, using fastp at Q25 for trimming and MiXCR for clone calling, and kept in-frame beta chains. Each entry is one CDR3 protein sequence, shown with its most common DNA and genes. In all, the sample holds about 89,000 distinct CDR3 sequences, and 29% of those were seen once. Approximately 71% of the sample is in the top ten clones. For these TCRs, the target antigens are not known. Here the sequenced sample was CD8+ T cells from cultured PBMCs, taken from culture after CMV antigen stimulation. The source is a human donor in good health (CMV status not recorded). Some clones in this sample may be carry-over from other donors' samples.

This clonotype was picked up a small number of times. Here the CDR3 reads CASNAGPYNSPLHF. In DNA, the CDR3 is TGTGCCAGCAATGCGGGGCCCTATAATTCACCCCTCCACTTT. The chain recombines TRBV12-3 or TRBV12-4 with TRBJ1-6; a weak D match, TRBD1 (5 bases). This CDR3 is 14 amino acids long. The V end lost 7 bases, the J end lost 2 bases, and 9 bases lay between the germline ends.

V and J are TRBV6-1 and TRBJ1-1, with 7 bases matching TRBD1. CDR1 is MNHNS, CDR2 SASEGT, per germline. The J segment lost 3 bases and the V segment lost 3 bases, leaving 10 bases of the junction unmatched. This CDR3 region has 16 residues. For the CDR3, the DNA is TGTGCCAGCAGTGACCTGGGGACAGCCACGTACACTGAAGCTTTCTTT. Protein product: CASSDLGTATYTEAFF.

The rearrangement joins TRBV27 to TRBJ2-3, with TRBD1 matching 9 bases. Germline V gene data show CDR1 as MNHEY and CDR2 as SMNVEV (reference sequence). Germline trimming cut 4 bases from V and 3 bases from J; bases unmatched to any gene: 2. This CDR3 has 14 amino acids. The CDR3 DNA reads TGTGCCAGCAGTTGGGGACAGGGTACAGATACGCAGTATTTT. Translation gives CASSWGQGTDTQYF.

At least ten counts were recorded for this clonotype. The V gene is TRBV23-1, the J gene TRBJ1-2; D not certain. TRBV23-1 is identified as an open reading frame with a role that is uncertain. Trimming removed 8 bases at V and 4 bases at J, with 8 bases between. This CDR3 region has 11 residues. This chain's CDR3 is CASPWGYGYTF. The CDR3 DNA reads as TGCGCCAGCCCCTGGGGCTATGGCTACACCTTC.

This clonotype appeared a few times. This chain connects TRBV11-2 to TRBJ2-1; the D is unclear. This CDR3 comprises 16 residues. Germline CDR1 reads SGHAT; CDR2 reads FQNNGV. Between the trimmed V and J ends, which lost 0 bases and 7 bases, there was a span of 16 bases. The CDR3: CASSLDRSRFMNEQFF. The CDR3 DNA reads as TGTGCCAGCAGCTTAGATAGGAGTCGGTTTATGAATGAGCAGTTCTTC.

This clonotype was seen repeatedly, ten times or more. V gene TRBV7-9 combines with J gene TRBJ1-1; D uncertain. Per the germline V gene, CDR1 is SEHNR and CDR2 is FQNEAQ (reference sequence). Deletions cut 3 bases from V and 0 bases from J, with 5 bases between. The CDR3 consists of 13 residues. The CDR3 reads CASSFNLNTEAFF. CDR3 coding DNA: TGTGCCAGCAGCTTTAACTTGAACACTGAAGCTTTCTTT.

This clonotype was recorded many times. This chain links TRBV28 with TRBJ1-1; TRBD1 agrees at 7 bases. The CDR3 is 15 amino acids. Germline CDR1 is MDHEN and CDR2 is SYDVKM. Trimming at V came to 3 bases and at J to 4 bases, leaving 8 bases not matched to a gene. The CDR3 DNA follows: TGTGCCAGCAGTTTTCCGCAGGGGGGAGTCACTGAAGCTTTCTTT. Its translation: CASSFPQGGVTEAFF.

The chain joins TRBV12-3 or TRBV12-4 to TRBJ2-5; 8 bases align to TRBD2. This CDR3 comprises 18 residues. V gave up 6 bases and J gave up 4 bases; unmatched junction bases: 19. Here the CDR3 reads CASRPSGGGGPSRETQYF. CDR3 in DNA: TGTGCCAGCAGACCAAGCGGTGGCGGGGGGCCGTCCAGAGAGACCCAGTACTTC.

The rearrangement uses TRBV7-2 and TRBJ2-7, with 9 bases lining up with TRBD1. Germline assignment: CDR1 SGHTA and CDR2 FQGNSA. The J segment lost 5 bases and the V segment lost 5 bases, leaving 10 bases of the junction unmatched. The CDR3 extends over 15 amino acids. Here the CDR3 reads CASSADRGYRHEQYF. The CDR3 nucleotides are TGTGCCAGCAGCGCCGACAGGGGGTATCGACACGAGCAGTACTTC.

Many counts were recorded for this clonotype. V usage is TRBV7-2 and J usage is TRBJ1-5; no reliable D call. The germline V and J ends were trimmed by 7 bases and 0 bases, with 7 bases remaining between them. Germline lookup yields CDR1 SGHTA and CDR2 FQGNSA. The CDR3 has 13 amino acids. This CDR3 reads CASTVGSNQPQHF. The CDR3 coding sequence is TGTGCCAGCACCGTTGGTAGCAATCAGCCCCAGCATTTT.

This chain links TRBV7-9 with TRBJ2-7, with D perhaps matching TRBD1 (6 bases). Germline V gives CDR1 SEHNR, CDR2 FQNEAQ (reference sequence). The V and J ends lost 0 bases and 3 bases respectively, with 9 bases between them. The CDR3 totals 14 residues. CDR3 loop: CASSLAGANYEQYF. CDR3 in DNA: TGTGCCAGCAGCTTAGCGGGGGCCAACTACGAGCAGTACTTC. Combining the CDR3 with reference TRBV7-9 and TRBJ2-7 gives the whole variable domain DTGVSQNPRHKITKRGQNVTFRCDPISEHNRLYWYRQTLGQGPEFLTYFQNEAQLEKSRLLSDRFSAERPKGSFSTLEIQRTEQGDSAMYLCASSLAGANYEQYFGPGTRLTVT.

This clonotype was found a few times. This chain links TRBV11-2 with TRBJ2-3; 9 bases fit TRBD2. Germline CDR1 SGHAT, CDR2 FQNNGV. V lost 3 bases and J lost 2; bases outside the gene matches: 3. The CDR3 runs to 15 residues. The CDR3 nucleotides read TGTGCCAGCAGCTTGCGGGGGGGGCCCACAGATACGCAGTATTTT. This encodes CASSLRGGPTDTQYF.

V and J are TRBV11-2 and TRBJ2-5; D unresolved. The CDR3 sequence is 15 residues long. V was cut by 1 base and J by 1 base, with 10 bases left in between. Germline V gene data show CDR1 as SGHAT and CDR2 as FQNNGV. The CDR3 bases are TGTGCCAGCAGCTTAGGCCCAGCGCCCCAAGAGACCCAGTACTTC. It translates to CASSLGPAPQETQYF.

This clonotype was detected a few times. This rearrangement joins TRBV5-1 to TRBJ1-2; no definite D call. V was trimmed by 0 bases and J by 0 bases, leaving 12 bases between them. This CDR3 has 16 residues. Germline V CDR1 and CDR2: SGHRS, YFSETQ. The CDR3 coding sequence is TGCGCCAGCAGCTTGGTCCCCACAGATTCTAACTATGGCTACACCTTC. Translating it yields CASSLVPTDSNYGYTF.

The V and J genes are TRBV4-2 and TRBJ2-1; D is possibly TRBD2 (7 bases). V shed 3 bases and J shed 7 bases, with 19 bases lying between them. Germline loops: CDR1 LGHNA, CDR2 YNFKEQ. This CDR3 contains 16 residues. For the CDR3, the DNA is TGTGCCAGCAGCCATCCCCTGGGGGGGGGGCTAAATGAGCAGTTCTTC. Translated: CASSHPLGGGLNEQFF.

V gene TRBV2 combines with J gene TRBJ1-2; the match to TRBD1 covers 9 bases. With V trimmed by 7 bases and J by 7 bases, 13 bases remained unmatched. There are 15 residues in the CDR3. Germline CDR1 reads SNHLY; CDR2 reads FYNNEI. The CDR3 coding sequence is TGTGCCAGCACCTTTCCACAGGGGGCTGATAGTGGCTACACCTTC. Its protein is CASTFPQGADSGYTF.

V usage is TRBV20-1 and J usage is TRBJ2-1, with TRBD1 matching over 8 bases. The CDR3 length is 17 residues. V shed 0 bases and J 3 bases; nucleotides not matched to a gene: 10. The germline V gene has CDR1 DFQATT and CDR2 SNEGSKA (reference sequence). The chain's CDR3 is CSARDAGGHSYYNEQFF. The CDR3 nucleotides are TGCAGTGCTAGAGATGCAGGGGGCCACTCTTACTACAATGAGCAGTTCTTC.

This clonotype was found many times. The V and J genes are TRBV10-3 and TRBJ1-2; 8 bases are shared with TRBD1. CDR1 ENHRY and CDR2 SYGVKD come from the germline V gene. This CDR3 region has 14 residues. With 3 bases clipped from V and 3 bases from J, the junction kept 3 bases outside the gene matches. This chain's CDR3 is CAISEDRGDYGYTF. Written as DNA, the CDR3 is TGTGCCATCAGTGAAGACAGGGGAGACTATGGCTACACCTTC.

In this sample, this clonotype turned up a few times. V gene TRBV6-5 combines with J gene TRBJ1-1; D not certain. V was clipped by 9 bases and J by 9 bases, with 14 bases between them. Germline values: CDR1 MNHEY, CDR2 SVGAGI. This CDR3 region has 11 residues. Here the CDR3 DNA reads TGTGCCAGTCGAGTAGGTTTGCAAGCTTTCTTT. Protein sequence: CASRVGLQAFF.

This clonotype was found a few times. The J gene is TRBJ2-3, the V gene TRBV27; no reliable D call. The V end was cut by 5 bases, the J end by 6 bases, with 9 bases between. The CDR3 covers 12 residues. CDR1 MNHEY and CDR2 SMNVEV come from the germline V gene (reference sequence). The CDR3 sequence is CASSPLGDTQYF. The CDR3 DNA sequence: TGTGCCAGCAGTCCCCTCGGGGATACGCAGTATTTT.

This clonotype was detected a few times. The V call is TRBV4-1, the J call TRBJ2-6, with D tentatively TRBD1 or TRBD2 (6 bases each). This CDR3 is built from 16 residues. Per germline, CDR1 MGHRA and CDR2 YSYEKL. Trimming removed 0 bases at V and 2 bases at J, with 8 bases between. The CDR3: CASSQDRGAGANVLTF. The CDR3 DNA follows: TGCGCCAGCAGCCAAGATAGGGGGGCTGGGGCCAACGTCCTGACTTTC.

The V call is TRBV19, the J call TRBJ2-1, with D maybe TRBD2 (6 bases). The CDR3 loop spans 15 amino acids. V was pared by 2 bases and J by 6 bases, with 14 bases between. Germline V gene sequence: CDR1 LNHDA, CDR2 SQIVND (reference sequence). The chain's CDR3 is CASSILSSVTNEQFF. CDR3 in DNA: TGTGCCAGTAGTATATTGTCTAGCGTCACCAATGAGCAGTTCTTC. Variable domain in full (rest from reference TRBV19 and TRBJ2-1): DGGITQSPKYLFRKEGQNVTLSCEQNLNHDAMYWYRQDPGQGLRLIYYSQIVNDFQKGDIAEGYSVSREKKESFPLTVTSAQKNPTAFYLCASSILSSVTNEQFFGPGTRLTVL.

The chain combines TRBV5-4 with TRBJ2-3, with 13 bases lining up with TRBD2. The CDR3 extends over 17 amino acids. The J segment lost 0 bases and the V segment lost 4 bases, leaving 5 bases of the junction unmatched. Germline V gene lookup returns CDR1 SGHNT and CDR2 YYREEE (reference sequence). Here the CDR3 reads CASSTGLAGFSTDTQYF. CDR3 nucleotides: TGTGCCAGCAGCACGGGACTAGCGGGGTTTAGCACAGATACGCAGTATTTT.

This clonotype came up a few times. The V call is TRBV27, the J call TRBJ2-7; no clear D. The length of the CDR3 is 13 residues. Germline loops: CDR1 MNHEY, CDR2 SMNVEV (reference sequence). Deletions cut 3 bases from V and 4 bases from J, with 10 bases between. CDR3 sequence (DNA): TGTGCCAGCAGTTTGGGCAGAAGATACGAGCAGTACTTC. Protein sequence: CASSLGRRYEQYF.

This rearrangement joins TRBV7-9 to TRBJ1-1; a possible D gene is TRBD1 (6 bases). V lost 3 bases and J lost 2, with 16 bases in between. CDR3 length: 16 residues. Per the germline V gene, CDR1 is SEHNR and CDR2 is FQNEAQ (reference sequence). The CDR3 loop is CASSLSPGTLNTEAFF. DNA of the CDR3: TGTGCCAGCAGCTTGTCCCCGGGGACATTAAACACTGAAGCTTTCTTT.